Here is one T cell receptor (beta chain) with its context. Its antigen is as yet unknown. The data are from a study of chemoradiotherapy in HPV16-positive cancers. Generated by immunoSEQ multiplex PCR, the TCRdb table keeps only in-frame clones and is missing some. The sample has 6,500 to 9,000 clones, 75% to 85% seen once. Samples were taken several times over chemoradiotherapy. Findings and limits, study-wide: Candidate HPV-specific clones and E7-related TCR motifs grew in tumor during treatment. Functional assays defining HPV-specific T cells used only two HPV16-positive patients. Better recurrence-free survival went with HPV-responsive T-cell expansion in HPV16-positive patients.

The receptor was isolated from a human donor with HPV-associated anogenital cancer. The sample was tumor tissue, taken from a patient who underwent chemoradiotherapy.

CDR3 bases: TGTGCCAGCAGCTCGGCCCTGGACGGGTACTCTGGAAACACCATATATTTT. It codes for CASSSALDGYSGNTIYF. The V gene is TRBV7-6, the J gene TRBJ1-3; D not resolved. CDR1 and CDR2 from the germline V gene are SGHVS and FNYEAQ. V was trimmed by 4 bases and J by 0 bases, leaving 16 bases between them. This CDR3 region has 17 residues. The variable domain in full, with the rest retrieved from reference TRBV7-6 and TRBJ1-3, is GAGVSQSPRYKVTKRGQDVALRCDPISGHVSLYWYRQALGQGPEFLTYFNYEAQQDKSGLPNDRFSAERPEGSISTLTIQRTEQRDSAMYRCASSSALDGYSGNTIYFGEGSWLTVV.